The TCR beta chain described here comes from a study of T cell responses to AZD1222 COVID-19 vaccine. Germline V gene lookup returns CDR1 MGHRA and CDR2 YSYEKL. V was clipped by 4 bases and J by 2 bases; unmatched bases: 6. CDR3 length equals 15 residues. Points on this clone: The target antigen is unknown.

Whole-study findings and limits: All repertoire sampling was performed exclusively after the peak T cell response. Mostly white British, mostly female donors; authors suggested clonal diversity may be underestimated.

Clones were read by immunoSEQ multiplex PCR, and TCRdb kept only the in-frame ones, dropping some. The sample consists of around 150,000 clones, 70% to 90% of them appearing once. The sequence was obtained from an adult in good health. V gene TRBV4-1 combines with J gene TRBJ1-1; 8 bases are a match to TRBD1. The sample consisted of peripheral blood, taken on day 0 of MenACWY control vaccination. This CDR3 is CASSPPTGDNTEAFF. Here the CDR3 DNA reads TGCGCCAGCAGCCCCCCGACAGGGGACAACACTGAAGCTTTCTTT.